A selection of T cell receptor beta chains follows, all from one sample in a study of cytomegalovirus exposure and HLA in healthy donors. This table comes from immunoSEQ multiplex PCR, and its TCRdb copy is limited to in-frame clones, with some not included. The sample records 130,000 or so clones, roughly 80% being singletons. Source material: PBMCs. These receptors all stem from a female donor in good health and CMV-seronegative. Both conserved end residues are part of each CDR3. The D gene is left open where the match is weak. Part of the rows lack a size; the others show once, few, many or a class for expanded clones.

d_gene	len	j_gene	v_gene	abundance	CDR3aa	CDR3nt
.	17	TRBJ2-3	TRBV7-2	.	CASSSYAQERGTDTQYF	TGTGCCAGCAGCTCATACGCGCAGGAGAGGGGCACAGATACGCAGTATTTT
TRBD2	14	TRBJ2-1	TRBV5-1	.	CASSLDLGGNEQFF	TGCGCCAGCAGCTTGGACTTGGGGGGGAATGAGCAGTTCTTC
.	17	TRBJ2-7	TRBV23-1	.	CASSQEGSGATTYEQYF	TGCGCCAGCAGTCAAGAGGGGTCAGGGGCAACGACCTACGAGCAGTACTTC
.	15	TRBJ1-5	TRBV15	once	CATSSQGKGNQPQHF	TGTGCCACCAGCAGCCAGGGGAAGGGCAATCAGCCCCAGCATTTT
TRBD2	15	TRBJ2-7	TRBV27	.	CASSLLSGAPYEQYF	TGTGCCAGCAGTTTACTCAGCGGGGCACCCTACGAGCAGTACTTC
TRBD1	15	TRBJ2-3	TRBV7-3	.	CASSQDRGRTDTQYF	TGTGCCAGCAGCCAAGACAGGGGAAGGACAGATACGCAGTATTTT
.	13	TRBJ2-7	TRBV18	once	CASSRQKNYEQYF	TGTGCCAGCTCACGCCAGAAAAACTACGAGCAGTACTTC
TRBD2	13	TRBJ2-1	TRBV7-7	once	CASSRTSFDEQFF	TGTGCTAGCAGTAGGACTAGTTTCGATGAGCAGTTCTTC
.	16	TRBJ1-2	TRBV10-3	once	CAISDPVKGSNYGYTF	TGTGCCATCAGTGACCCGGTCAAGGGGTCTAACTATGGCTACACCTTC
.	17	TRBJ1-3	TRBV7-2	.	CASSPQVRGRFGNTIYF	TGTGCCAGCAGCCCCCAGGTGCGGGGGCGCTTCGGAAACACCATATATTTT
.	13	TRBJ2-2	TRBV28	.	CASSSGPTGELFF	TGTGCCAGCAGTTCCGGTCCAACCGGGGAGCTGTTTTTT
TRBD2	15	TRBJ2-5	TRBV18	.	CASSPSSGSFETQYF	TGTGCCAGCTCACCATCCAGCGGGAGCTTCGAGACCCAGTACTTC
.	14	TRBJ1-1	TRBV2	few	CASTPRGVDTEAFF	TGTGCCAGCACCCCCAGGGGAGTGGACACTGAAGCTTTCTTT
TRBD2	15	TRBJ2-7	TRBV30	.	CAWVSGGRPSYEQYF	TGTGCCTGGGTTTCCGGCGGGAGGCCCTCCTACGAGCAGTACTTC
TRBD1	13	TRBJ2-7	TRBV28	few	CAVRADRKNEQYF	TGTGCAGTAAGGGCGGACAGGAAAAACGAGCAGTACTTC
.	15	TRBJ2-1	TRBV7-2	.	CASSLDRSSYNEQFF	TGTGCCAGCAGCTTAGACAGGAGCTCCTACAATGAGCAGTTCTTC
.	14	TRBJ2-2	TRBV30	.	CAWTGGMNTGELFF	TGTGCCTGGACTGGGGGGATGAACACCGGGGAGCTGTTTTTT
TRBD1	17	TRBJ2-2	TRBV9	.	CASSVGMLDRGRGELFF	TGTGCCAGCAGCGTAGGAATGTTGGACAGGGGGCGCGGGGAGCTGTTTTTT
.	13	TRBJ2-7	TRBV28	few	CASSFPVTYEQYF	TGTGCCAGCAGTTTCCCGGTTACCTACGAGCAGTACTTC
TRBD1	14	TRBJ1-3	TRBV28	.	CASQQGSSGNTIYF	TGTGCCAGCCAACAGGGGAGCTCTGGAAACACCATATATTTT
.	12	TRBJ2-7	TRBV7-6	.	CASSLPEDEQYF	TGTGCCAGCAGCTTACCGGAGGACGAGCAGTACTTC
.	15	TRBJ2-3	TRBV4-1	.	CASSHRRDNTDTQYF	TGCGCCAGCAGCCATAGGAGGGATAACACAGATACGCAGTATTTT
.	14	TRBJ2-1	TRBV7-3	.	CASSLWSGANEQFF	TGTGCCAGCAGCTTATGGTCAGGGGCCAATGAGCAGTTCTTC
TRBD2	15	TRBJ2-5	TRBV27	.	CASSFNLGLAETQYF	TGTGCCAGCAGTTTCAACCTGGGACTAGCCGAGACCCAGTACTTC
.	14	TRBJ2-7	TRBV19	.	CASSGRDSSYEQYF	TGTGCCAGTAGTGGGCGGGACAGCTCCTACGAGCAGTACTTC
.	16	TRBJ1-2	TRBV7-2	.	CASSFMDSRGDYGYTF	TGTGCCAGCAGCTTTATGGACAGCCGGGGGGACTATGGCTACACCTTC
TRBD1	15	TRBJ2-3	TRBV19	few	CASSMDRGVADTQYF	TGTGCCAGTAGTATGGACAGGGGAGTCGCAGATACGCAGTATTTT
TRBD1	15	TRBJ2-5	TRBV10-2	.	CASRTLTGGMETQYF	TGCGCCAGCAGGACTTTGACAGGGGGTATGGAGACCCAGTACTTC
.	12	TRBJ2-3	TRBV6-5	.	CASNDQGDTQYF	TGTGCCAGCAATGATCAGGGGGATACGCAGTATTTT
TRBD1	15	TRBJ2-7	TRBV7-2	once	CASRSPGTGGYEQYF	TGTGCCAGCAGATCGCCCGGGACAGGGGGTTACGAGCAGTACTTC
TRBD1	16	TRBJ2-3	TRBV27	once	CASSYLVTGGSDTQYF	TGTGCCAGCAGCTATTTAGTGACAGGGGGGTCAGATACGCAGTATTTT
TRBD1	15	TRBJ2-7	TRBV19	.	CASSPPHRGRNEQYF	TGTGCCAGTAGTCCACCACACAGGGGGCGTAACGAGCAGTACTTC
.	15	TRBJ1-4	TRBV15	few	CATSRDRQGSEKLFF	TGTGCCACCAGCAGAGATAGGCAGGGTAGTGAAAAACTGTTTTTT
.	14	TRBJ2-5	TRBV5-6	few	CASSAGQGGETQYF	TGTGCCAGCAGCGCTGGGCAGGGGGGTGAGACCCAGTACTTC
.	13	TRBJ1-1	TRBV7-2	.	CASSLTLNTEAFF	TGTGCCAGCAGCTTAACATTGAACACTGAAGCTTTCTTT
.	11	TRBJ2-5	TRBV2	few	CASSAYEEQYF	TGTGCCAGCAGTGCTTATGAAGAGCAGTACTTC
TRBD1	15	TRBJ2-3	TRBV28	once	CASSLVGQGADTQYF	TGTGCCAGCAGTTTAGTGGGGCAGGGGGCAGATACGCAGTATTTT
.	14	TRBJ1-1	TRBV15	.	CATSQGHWNTEAFF	TGTGCCACCAGCCAGGGGCACTGGAACACTGAAGCTTTCTTT
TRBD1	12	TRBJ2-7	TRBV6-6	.	CASSSDRGVRYF	TGTGCCAGCAGTTCAGACAGGGGAGTACGGTACTTC
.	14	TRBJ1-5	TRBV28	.	CASQTRVSNQPQHF	TGTGCCAGCCAGACCAGGGTTAGCAATCAGCCCCAGCATTTT
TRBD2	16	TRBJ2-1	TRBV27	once	CASRPAGLAGGNEQFF	TGTGCCAGCAGGCCCGCGGGACTAGCGGGAGGGAATGAGCAGTTCTTC
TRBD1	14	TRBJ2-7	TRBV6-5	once	CASSQTGGSYEQYF	TGTGCCAGCAGTCAGACAGGGGGGTCCTACGAGCAGTACTTC
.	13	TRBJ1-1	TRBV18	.	CASSPQRNTEAFF	TGTGCCAGCTCACCACAGAGGAACACTGAAGCTTTCTTT
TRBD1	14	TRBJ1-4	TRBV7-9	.	CASRPTGGVEKLFF	TGTGCCAGCAGACCGACAGGGGGCGTTGAAAAACTGTTTTTT
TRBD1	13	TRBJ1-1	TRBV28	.	CASSEGDRFRAFF	TGTGCCAGCAGTGAAGGGGACAGATTTAGAGCTTTCTTT
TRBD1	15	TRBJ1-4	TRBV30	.	CAWRPPGTGLEKLFF	TGTGCCTGGCGTCCCCCCGGGACAGGGCTGGAAAAACTGTTTTTT
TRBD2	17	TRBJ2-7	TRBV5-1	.	CASSLGTSGRASYEQYF	TGCGCCAGCAGCCTCGGGACTAGCGGGAGGGCCTCCTACGAGCAGTACTTC
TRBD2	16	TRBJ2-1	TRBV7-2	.	CASSLVRAGPQGEQFF	TGTGCCAGCAGCTTAGTTCGAGCGGGACCCCAGGGTGAGCAGTTCTTC
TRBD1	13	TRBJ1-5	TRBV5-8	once	CASSLTGDGPQHF	TGTGCCAGCAGCTTGACAGGGGACGGGCCCCAGCATTTT
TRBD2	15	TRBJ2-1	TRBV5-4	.	CASSLEGLAVNEQFF	TGTGCCAGCAGCTTGGAGGGACTAGCGGTCAATGAGCAGTTCTTC
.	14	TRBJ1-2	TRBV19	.	CASSIVGFQDGYTF	TGTGCCAGTAGTATAGTTGGGTTTCAGGATGGCTACACCTTC
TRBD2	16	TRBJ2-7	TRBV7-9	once	CASLLSVAGENYEQYF	TGTGCCAGCCTCTTGTCGGTAGCGGGAGAGAACTACGAGCAGTACTTC